These 32 T cell receptor beta chains came from one sample sequenced in a study of breast tumors, draining lymph nodes, adjacent tissues (dated by TCRdb to about 2016). The library was built by means of multiplex PCR. The sequencer listed for this sample is Illumina HiSeq 2000. TCRdb reran the public reads through fastp at Q25 and MiXCR, keeping productive beta chains. Each entry merges the rows of one CDR3 protein and shows their most common DNA and genes. Within this sample are about 47,000 distinct CDR3 sequences, with roughly 23% of them counted one time only. Of the sample, approximately 8.1% is held by the ten largest clones. The source material was breast tumor tissue. Source of these receptors: a female donor with breast cancer. Some clones in this sample may be carry-over from other donors' samples.

This clonotype was seen repeatedly, ten times or more. This chain uses TRBV20-1 with TRBJ2-7, with TRBD1 matching 10 bases. CDR1 DFQATT and CDR2 SNEGSKA come from the germline V gene (reference sequence). The V gene end was trimmed by 0 bases and the J gene end by 5 bases; junction bases not matched to a gene: 16. There are 18 residues in the CDR3. The DNA of the CDR3 is TGCAGTGCTAGAGATTTGTACGGGGGGGGGACAGGGGACCACGAGCAGTACTTC. Residues: CSARDLYGGGTGDHEQYF.

Remarks on this clonotype: A single base separates this from a much larger clone, so it may be a read error. The chain employs TRBV7-2 and TRBJ1-2; maybe TRBD1 (6 bases). The CDR3 totals 15 residues. Between the trimmed V and J ends, which lost 1 base and 7 bases, there was a span of 16 bases. Germline V gene sequence: CDR1 SGHTA, CDR2 FQGNSA. The CDR3 DNA is TGTGCCAGCAGCTTAGAGGGGGGGGGGAGCGGTGGCTACACCTTC. Translating gives CASSLEGGGSGGYTF.

This clonotype has just one count. In DNA, the CDR3 is TGCAGTGCGCTGTCGGCGTTGAACACTGAAGCTTTCTTT. Its protein product is CSALSALNTEAFF. The genes are TRBV20-1 and TRBJ1-1; D is uncertain. Trimming pared 6 bases from V and 0 bases from J, leaving 11 bases between. Germline CDR1 and CDR2: DFQATT and SNEGSKA (reference sequence). The CDR3 contains 13 residues.

This clonotype showed up many times. J is TRBJ2-2 and V is TRBV19; D call uncertain. Germline CDR1 is LNHDA and CDR2 is SQIVND (reference sequence). The CDR3 has 15 residues. Trimming took off 5 bases at V and 1 base at J, with 11 bases between the two ends. The CDR3 sequence: CASSDQTWNTGELFF. The DNA for the CDR3 is TGTGCCAGTAGTGACCAGACATGGAACACCGGGGAGCTGTTTTTT.

By its share, this clonotype is medium-sized (0.01 to 0.1%). The rearrangement joins TRBV5-1 to TRBJ1-2, with D unresolved. The CDR3 has 12 amino acids. Germline assignment: CDR1 SGHRS and CDR2 YFSETQ. V shed 5 bases and J shed 2 bases, with 7 bases lying between them. The CDR3 here is CASRDENYGYTF. CDR3 sequence (DNA): TGCGCCAGCAGGGACGAGAACTATGGCTACACCTTC. The full variable domain, its missing parts supplied by reference TRBV5-1 and TRBJ1-2, is KAGVTQTPRYLIKTRGQQVTLSCSPISGHRSVSWYQQTPGQGLQFLFEYFSETQRNKGNFPGRFSGRQFSNSRSEMNVSTLELGDSALYLCASRDENYGYTFGSGTRLTVV.

In this sample, this clonotype turned up many times. The V call is TRBV13, the J call TRBJ1-2; TRBD1 matches at 9 bases. This CDR3 contains 15 residues. The germline gives CDR1 PRHDT, CDR2 FYEKMQ (reference sequence). V lost 4 bases, J lost 5 bases, and 8 bases stayed unmatched. The CDR3 here is CASSSTLTGGYGYTF. DNA for the CDR3: TGTGCCAGCAGCTCGACTCTGACAGGGGGATATGGCTACACCTTC.

Ten or more counts support this clonotype. This rearrangement joins TRBV20-1 to TRBJ2-7; 12 nucleotides line up with TRBD2. Losses at the gene ends were 0 bases for V and 9 bases for J; bases not matched to a gene: 9. The CDR3 extends over 15 amino acids. CDR1 is DFQATT and CDR2 is SNEGSKA in the germline V gene (reference sequence). The CDR3 is CSARDPSSGGAGQYF. The DNA for the CDR3 is TGCAGTGCTAGAGATCCCTCTAGCGGGGGGGCCGGGCAGTACTTC.

This clonotype was seen at least ten times. The V and J genes are TRBV20-1 and TRBJ2-2; 7 nucleotides align to TRBD1. CDR3 size: 16 residues. Germline V gene lookup returns CDR1 DFQATT and CDR2 SNEGSKA (reference sequence). The V gene end was trimmed by 2 bases and the J gene end by 3 bases; junction bases not matched to a gene: 9. For the CDR3, the DNA is TGCAGTGCTAGACCGCCTGAAGGGGGCGACACCGGGGAGCTGTTTTTT. Encoded protein: CSARPPEGGDTGELFF.

This clonotype was seen many times. The chain joins TRBV2 to TRBJ2-3; D possibly corresponds to TRBD2 (5 bases). Germline CDR1 is SNHLY and CDR2 is FYNNEI. V dropped 6 bases and J dropped 0 bases, with 16 bases sitting between them. This CDR3 region has 16 residues. CDR3 nucleotides: TGTGCCAGCAGAGTGGTATCGGACTCAAGCACAGATACGCAGTATTTT. It is translated as CASRVVSDSSTDTQYF.

In DNA form, the CDR3 reads TGCAGTGCTAGAAAAGGACAGCAAGAGACCCAGTACTTC. As protein: CSARKGQQETQYF. The chain couples TRBV20-1 to TRBJ2-5, with D perhaps matching TRBD1 (6 bases). Trimming removed 2 bases at V and 2 bases at J, with 9 bases between. The CDR3 covers 13 residues. The V gene's germline CDR1 is DFQATT and CDR2 SNEGSKA (reference sequence).

This clonotype was seen ten or more times. The V call is TRBV6-6, the J call TRBJ1-6, with TRBD1 matching 9 bases. CDR1 is MNHNY and CDR2 is SVGAGI in the germline V gene (reference sequence). The CDR3 runs to 18 residues. After removal of 0 bases from V and 1 base from J, the junction contained 4 bases not matched to a gene. This CDR3 reads CASSYSLGQGSYNSPLHF. In DNA, the CDR3 is TGTGCCAGCAGTTACTCTCTAGGACAGGGGTCCTATAATTCACCCCTCCACTTT.

The V call is TRBV5-8, the J call TRBJ1-1, with D possibly matching TRBD1 (5 bases). With 7 bases removed from V and 7 bases from J, the gap between germline ends came to 8 bases. Germline V lookup: CDR1 SGHTS, CDR2 YDEGEE. The CDR3 sequence is 10 residues long. The CDR3 here is CASGQLEAFF. The CDR3 coding sequence is TGTGCCAGCGGACAACTTGAAGCTTTCTTT.

The table lists this clonotype with many counts. The chain couples TRBV3-1 to TRBJ1-6, with D possibly TRBD1 on 6 matching bases. Germline V CDR1 and CDR2: LGHDT, YNNKEL (reference sequence). The CDR3 has 19 amino acids. The V end was cut by 1 base, the J end by 0 bases, with 16 bases between. The CDR3 loop is CASSQAGTQSSSYNSPLHF. CDR3 sequence (DNA): TGTGCCAGCAGCCAAGCTGGGACACAAAGTAGCTCCTATAATTCACCCCTCCACTTT.

Comments on this clonotype: Just one base apart from a much larger clone, this may be a read error. V and J are TRBV15 and TRBJ1-4; 8 bases align to TRBD1. The CDR3 extends over 16 amino acids. V lost 0 bases, J lost 11 bases, and 11 bases stayed unmatched. Germline V gene data show CDR1 as LNHNV and CDR2 as YYDKDF (reference sequence). The CDR3 region is CATSRDVAGGFDKLFF. The CDR3 bases are TGTGCCACCAGCAGAGATGTGGCAGGGGGCTTTGATAAACTGTTTTTT.

This clonotype was recorded at least ten times. This sequence joins TRBV7-9 and TRBJ1-2; the match to TRBD1 covers 7 bases. CDR3 size: 15 residues. Germline values: CDR1 SEHNR, CDR2 FQNEAQ (reference sequence). V shed 9 bases and J 0 bases; nucleotides not matched to a gene: 10. CDR3 nucleotides: TGTGCCAGTTCCGGGACAGCGTCTTCTAACTATGGCTACACCTTC. It codes for CASSGTASSNYGYTF.

This clonotype counts as medium-sized. The chain joins TRBV9 to TRBJ2-1, with D maybe TRBD2 (6 bases). Germline values: CDR1 SGDLS, CDR2 YYNGEE. V was clipped by 4 bases and J by 4 bases, with 24 bases between them. The CDR3 is 18 residues long. Here the CDR3 DNA reads TGTGCCAGCAGCCACCACCGTGGCGGGGATCGGGGTTACAATGAGCAGTTCTTC. It yields the protein CASSHHRGGDRGYNEQFF.

On this clonotype itself: This may come from a read error, since a much larger clone is one base off. V and J are TRBV29-1 and TRBJ2-7; D is uncertain. From germline, CDR1 is SQVTM and CDR2 ANQGSEA. The CDR3 is 12 residues long. The V gene lost 1 base and the J gene lost 3 bases, with 7 bases spanning the gap. The CDR3 region is CSVEGKNYEQYF. In DNA, the CDR3 is TGCAGCGTTGAAGGGAAGAACTACGAGCAGTACTTC.

There are a few counts of this clonotype. The rearrangement links TRBV2 to TRBJ2-5; D ambiguous. Between the trimmed V and J ends, which lost 8 bases and 5 bases, there was a span of 12 bases. The germline gives CDR1 SNHLY, CDR2 FYNNEI. This CDR3 has 12 residues. The CDR3: CASAPWGETQYF. The CDR3 DNA is TGTGCCAGCGCGCCTTGGGGTGAGACCCAGTACTTC.

This clonotype was recorded many times. The V and J genes are TRBV20-1 and TRBJ2-7, with TRBD2 as a possible D gene (6 bases). The ends were cut back, 3 bases at V and 5 bases at J, with 14 bases in the middle. There are 13 residues in the CDR3. Germline values: CDR1 DFQATT, CDR2 SNEGSKA (reference sequence). CDR3: CSARGGNLDEQYF. CDR3 sequence (DNA): TGCAGTGCTAGGGGCGGGAATCTTGACGAGCAGTACTTC.

This clonotype has a count of ten or more. V is TRBV29-1 and J is TRBJ1-2; weak D call: TRBD1 (6 bases). Trimming removed 0 bases from V and 2 bases from J, with 16 bases in between. The germline V gene has CDR1 SQVTM and CDR2 ANQGSEA. This CDR3 is 16 amino acids long. The DNA for the CDR3 is TGCAGCGTTGAAGATGCGAGGGGGGTTCCCAACTATGGCTACACCTTC. Encoded protein: CSVEDARGVPNYGYTF.

This clonotype was found many times. The chain carries TRBV20-1 and TRBJ2-5; no definite D call. With 5 bases removed from V and 0 bases from J, the gap between germline ends came to 7 bases. Germline V gives CDR1 DFQATT, CDR2 SNEGSKA (reference sequence). The CDR3 length is 12 residues. CDR3 loop: CSARGNQETQYF. Here the CDR3 DNA reads TGCAGTGCTCGTGGGAACCAAGAGACCCAGTACTTC.

The chain joins TRBV28 to TRBJ2-1; 8 bases line up with TRBD2. The CDR3 sequence is 14 residues long. CDR1 is MDHEN and CDR2 is SYDVKM in the germline V gene. The J segment lost 10 bases and the V segment lost 4 bases, leaving 9 bases of the junction unmatched. In nucleotides, the CDR3 is TGTGCCAGCAGTTCTCCGGGACTAGTAAAAGAGCAGTTCTTC. It is translated as CASSSPGLVKEQFF.

This clonotype was seen many times. J is TRBJ1-2 and V is TRBV6-1; TRBD1 matches at 9 bases. After removal of 7 bases from V and 5 bases from J, the junction contained 8 bases not matched to a gene. Germline values: CDR1 MNHNS, CDR2 SASEGT. CDR3 length: 14 residues. The CDR3 region is CASTPGQGSYGYTF. CDR3 nucleotides: TGTGCCAGCACTCCCGGACAGGGGTCATATGGCTACACCTTC.

This clonotype showed up many times. The chain is built from TRBV19 and TRBJ2-7; D gene unclear. This CDR3 has 14 residues. In germline, CDR1 is LNHDA, CDR2 SQIVND (reference sequence). V was pared by 5 bases and J by 6 bases, with 17 bases between. The CDR3 DNA follows: TGTGCCAGTAGTCCTGCTGGGGATTTGGGCGAGCAGTACTTC. It yields the protein CASSPAGDLGEQYF.

Many counts were recorded for this clonotype. This chain links TRBV19 with TRBJ2-7, with 7 bases lining up with TRBD2. This CDR3 spans 16 amino acids. Germline values: CDR1 LNHDA, CDR2 SQIVND (reference sequence). CDR3 nucleotide sequence: TGTGAAGAAACCCCCCCACTAGCGCCCTATCTGTGGGAGCAGTACTTC. Amino acid sequence: CEETPPLAPYLWEQYF.

A word on this clonotype: A much bigger clone sits one base away, suggesting this may be a read error. This sequence joins TRBV18 and TRBJ1-3; the D gene is possibly TRBD1 (5 bases). From germline, CDR1 is KGHSH and CDR2 LQKENI. The CDR3 contains 18 residues. The CDR3 region is CASSLVIDRSASGSTIYF. DNA for the CDR3: TGTGCCAGCTCACTCGTAATTGACAGATCCGCCTCTGGAAGCACCATATATTTT.

Ten or more counts support this clonotype. The chain combines TRBV7-2 with TRBJ2-1, with TRBD1 matching over 8 bases. The junction had 3 bases not matched to a gene; V was cut back by 1 base and J by 1 base. The CDR3 covers 16 residues. Germline CDR1 is SGHTA and CDR2 is FQGNSA. CDR3 DNA sequence: TGTGCCAGCAGCTTAGGAAGGACAGGGTCCTACAATGAGCAGTTCTTC. It specifies CASSLGRTGSYNEQFF.

A word on this clonotype: The junction does not match germline at one end; this may be a read error. The chain is built from TRBV2 and TRBJ2-1, with 8 bases identical to TRBD2. The CDR3 covers 15 residues. Germline V gene lookup returns CDR1 SNHLY and CDR2 FYNNEI. The CDR3 region has the DNA TGTGCCAGCAGTGGGCGGGAGGTCACCTACAATGGGCAGTTCTTC. Amino acids: CASSGREVTYNGQFF.

This clonotype was recorded at least ten times. The DNA for the CDR3 is TGTGCCAGCAGCTTAGGGGCAGCTACAGATACGCAGTATTTT. Protein: CASSLGAATDTQYF. This rearrangement joins TRBV11-3 to TRBJ2-3, with D unclear. The CDR3 has 14 amino acids. The germline CDR1 and CDR2 sequences are SGHNT and YENEEA. V lost 1 base and J lost 3, with 8 bases in between.

Ten or more counts support this clonotype. V gene TRBV7-8 combines with J gene TRBJ2-7; TRBD2 aligns across 9 bases. Germline loops: CDR1 SGHVS, CDR2 FQNEAQ. The CDR3 is 15 amino acids. J gave up 0 bases and V 5 bases, and 5 bases lay outside the gene matches. The CDR3 is CASSLSGGSSYEQYF. CDR3 DNA: TGTGCCAGCAGCCTAAGCGGGGGGAGCTCCTACGAGCAGTACTTC.

In this sample, this clonotype turned up a few times. The rearrangement uses TRBV6-1 and TRBJ2-1; D is tentatively TRBD1 or TRBD2 (5 bases each). The CDR3 has 12 amino acids. V was pared by 6 bases and J by 10 bases, with 13 bases between. Germline CDR1 reads MNHNS; CDR2 reads SASEGT. The CDR3 here is CASSSRGGEQFF. CDR3 in DNA: TGTGCCAGCAGCTCTAGGGGCGGGGAGCAGTTCTTC.

This clonotype was observed at least ten times. The V gene is TRBV20-1, the J gene TRBJ2-7; D is uncertain. This CDR3 contains 13 residues. V was pared by 3 bases and J by 2 bases, with 11 bases between. Looked up from germline, CDR1 is DFQATT and CDR2 is SNEGSKA (reference sequence). CDR3 nucleotides: TGCAGTGCTAGCCAGGCCCTCGCCTACGAGCAGTACTTC. It translates to CSASQALAYEQYF.